These 9 T cell receptor beta chains originate from one sample sequenced in a study of blood T cell repertoires in COVID-19. Some clones are missing from TCRdb's copy, which holds only in-frame ones; the method was immunoSEQ multiplex PCR. This table holds over 85,000 clones, 70% to 90% found once. Sequences were obtained from peripheral blood. The receptor set was obtained from a man in his 70s with acute or convalescent COVID-19.

V gene TRBV19 combines with J gene TRBJ2-5; 8 nucleotides align to TRBD2. Trimming removed 6 bases from V and 4 bases from J; junction bases left unmatched: 4. This CDR3 is built from 13 residues. CDR1 is LNHDA and CDR2 is SQIVND in the germline V gene (reference sequence). The chain's CDR3 is CASSAGGGETQYF. The CDR3 coding sequence is TGTGCCAGTAGCGCGGGGGGCGGAGAGACCCAGTACTTC.

V gene TRBV5-4 combines with J gene TRBJ1-2; 8 bases map to TRBD1. J lost 4 bases, V lost 3 bases, and 8 bases had no gene match. Germline assignment: CDR1 SGHNT and CDR2 YYREEE (reference sequence). The CDR3 runs 15 residues. In nucleotides, the CDR3 is TGTGCCAGCAGCTCAGGCCGGACAGGGCCCTATGGCTACACCTTC. Its translation: CASSSGRTGPYGYTF.

The chain uses TRBV30 and TRBJ1-2; 12 positions match TRBD1. This CDR3 region has 16 residues. After removal of 0 bases from V and 4 bases from J, the junction contained 6 bases not matched to a gene. Per the germline V gene, CDR1 is GTSNPN and CDR2 is SVGIG (reference sequence). CDR3 DNA: TGTGCCTGGAGTGTTAGGGGACAGGGGGCTCCCTATGGCTACACCTTC. Protein product: CAWSVRGQGAPYGYTF.

The gene calls are TRBV27 and TRBJ2-2; 10 bases agree with TRBD1. Per the germline V gene, CDR1 is MNHEY and CDR2 is SMNVEV (reference sequence). CDR3 length: 16 residues. With 6 bases clipped from V and 6 bases from J, the junction kept 10 bases outside the gene matches. CDR3: CASRAPGQGLPGELFF. The DNA of the CDR3 is TGTGCCAGCAGGGCACCGGGACAGGGGCTCCCCGGGGAGCTGTTTTTT.

This clone was found once. The DNA for the CDR3 is TGTGCCTGGAAGGCCGTAGGGACTAGCGGGGGGTCGTATCTGGGGCAAGAGACCCAGTACTTC. It translates to CAWKAVGTSGGSYLGQETQYF. This chain links TRBV30 with TRBJ2-5; 15 bases line up with TRBD2. The germline V gene has CDR1 GTSNPN and CDR2 SVGIG (reference sequence). V lost 4 bases to trimming and J lost 2 bases; unmatched junction nucleotides: 20. The CDR3 runs to 21 residues.

The genes are TRBV28 and TRBJ1-6; tentatively, D is TRBD1 (6 bases). V was shortened by 2 bases and J by 8 bases, with 13 bases between the two germline ends. CDR1 and CDR2 from the germline V gene are MDHEN and SYDVKM. The CDR3 spans 15 residues. CDR3 in DNA: TGTGCCAGCAGTTTAATTCGGGGGGCACATTCACCCCTCCACTTT. As protein: CASSLIRGAHSPLHF.

This chain uses TRBV5-8 with TRBJ1-2, with 7 bases lining up with TRBD1. Trimming cost V 1 base and J 5 bases; bases outside gene matches: 14. The CDR3 covers 17 residues. Germline-derived CDR1 and CDR2 are SGHTS and YDEGEE. The CDR3 here is CASSLIQGTANFYGYTF. The CDR3 nucleotides are TGTGCCAGCAGCTTGATTCAAGGGACAGCGAATTTTTATGGCTACACCTTC.

The J gene is TRBJ2-2, the V gene TRBV2; D is unresolved. Germline V gives CDR1 SNHLY, CDR2 FYNNEI. The CDR3 extends over 10 amino acids. Trimming shortened V by 8 bases and J by 6 bases, and 4 bases separated the two germline ends. The DNA for the CDR3 is TGTGCCAGCCGGGCCGGGGAGCTGTTTTTT. It specifies CASRAGELFF.

The chain recombines TRBV28 with TRBJ1-1, with D perhaps matching TRBD1 (5 bases). Germline CDR1 is MDHEN and CDR2 is SYDVKM. CDR3 length equals 15 residues. The ends were cut back, 6 bases at V and 6 bases at J, with 20 bases in the middle. The CDR3 sequence is CASSWGGPEFAEAFF. Written as DNA, the CDR3 is TGTGCCAGCAGCTGGGGGGGACCTGAGTTCGCTGAAGCTTTCTTT.